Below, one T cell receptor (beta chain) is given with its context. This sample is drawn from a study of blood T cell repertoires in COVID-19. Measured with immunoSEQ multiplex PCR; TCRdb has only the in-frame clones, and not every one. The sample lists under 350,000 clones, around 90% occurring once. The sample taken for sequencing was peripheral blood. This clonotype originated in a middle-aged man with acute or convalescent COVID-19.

The DNA of the CDR3 is TGTGCCTGGGGCAAGGGGAGCGGGGGGGCGGATACGCAGTATTTT. It encodes CAWGKGSGGADTQYF. The rearrangement uses TRBV30 and TRBJ2-3, with 10 bases that match TRBD2. CDR3 length: 15 residues. V was clipped by 5 bases and J by 6 bases; unmatched bases: 11. Looked up from germline, CDR1 is GTSNPN and CDR2 is SVGIG (reference sequence).